The 9 T cell receptor beta chains below all came from one sample that was sequenced in a study of T cell responses to AZD1222 COVID-19 vaccine (dated by TCRdb to the early 2020s). Library method: the immunoSEQ multiplex PCR assay. This is the immuneACCESS table as TCRdb keeps it, with only in-frame sequences that have V and J called. A part of the clones is gone; compared with another copy, unresolved V genes explain less than half, and the rest is unexplained. The sample table contains roughly 190,000 clones; only one count was recorded for about 89% of them. In total, the top ten clones hold under 2% of the sample. The time point tag for this specimen amounts to: about 28 days (+/-7) after the second vaccine dose. The specimen was peripheral blood, collected 28 days after the second AZD1222 dose. These receptors all stem from an adult who received the AZD1222 COVID-19 vaccine.

This clone was detected once. The chain is built from TRBV10-2 and TRBJ2-5; 9 bases fit TRBD2. Germline lookup yields CDR1 WSHSY and CDR2 SAAADI. There are 15 residues in the CDR3. J was trimmed by 3 bases and V by 9 bases; bases with no gene match: 11. The CDR3 nucleotides read TGCGCCAGTCGTCCCGGCGGGAGGGCCGAAGAGACCCAGTACTTC. This codes for CASRPGGRAEETQYF.

V and J are TRBV5-1 and TRBJ2-1, with D unclear. The V and J ends lost 3 bases and 8 bases respectively, with 18 bases between them. The CDR3 runs 15 residues. Germline loops: CDR1 SGHRS, CDR2 YFSETQ. CDR3 nucleotides: TGCGCCAGCAGCTCCCAACCGAGAGGACGGGATGAGCAGTTCTTC. Amino acid sequence: CASSSQPRGRDEQFF.

The rearrangement links TRBV30 to TRBJ2-7; 9 bases map to TRBD1. J gave up 0 bases and V 2 bases, and 5 bases lay outside the gene matches. Germline V gene data show CDR1 as GTSNPN and CDR2 as SVGIG (reference sequence). The CDR3 length is 15 residues. Here the CDR3 reads CAWSRQGGSSYEQYF. In nucleotides, the CDR3 is TGTGCCTGGAGTAGACAGGGGGGAAGCTCCTACGAGCAGTACTTC.

The J gene is TRBJ1-2, the V gene TRBV19; D is unresolved. The length of the CDR3 is 14 residues. Germline CDR1 is LNHDA and CDR2 is SQIVND (reference sequence). Trimming shortened V by 7 bases and J by 0 bases, and 12 bases separated the two germline ends. The CDR3, as DNA: TGTGCCAGTAAAGTTGAAGGGACTAACTATGGCTACACCTTC. Its protein product is CASKVEGTNYGYTF.

The chain combines TRBV9 with TRBJ1-5; possible D gene TRBD1, 5 bases. The CDR3 consists of 17 residues. V was cut by 5 bases and J by 0 bases, with 18 bases left in between. Germline CDR1 is SGDLS and CDR2 is YYNGEE. The CDR3 sequence is CASSRTSTVDSNQPQHF. CDR3 DNA sequence: TGTGCCAGCAGTCGGACATCGACAGTTGATAGCAATCAGCCCCAGCATTTT.

The chain carries TRBV9 and TRBJ2-1; 11 nucleotides align to TRBD1. This CDR3 has 16 residues. V dropped 5 bases and J dropped 1; count of bases not matched to a gene: 5. CDR1 SGDLS and CDR2 YYNGEE come from the germline V gene. DNA of the CDR3: TGTGCCAGCAGTAGGGACAGGGGGGCGTCCTACAATGAGCAGTTCTTC. Amino acid sequence: CASSRDRGASYNEQFF.

This chain joins TRBV5-1 and TRBJ1-4; 9 nucleotides match TRBD1. J gave up 3 bases and V 8 bases, and 8 bases lay outside the gene matches. Germline loops: CDR1 SGHRS, CDR2 YFSETQ. The CDR3 runs 15 residues. CDR3 in amino acids: CASTGQGSPNEKLFF. CDR3 nucleotides: TGCGCCAGTACGGGACAGGGAAGCCCTAATGAAAAACTGTTTTTT. The variable domain in full, with the rest retrieved from reference TRBV5-1 and TRBJ1-4, is KAGVTQTPRYLIKTRGQQVTLSCSPISGHRSVSWYQQTPGQGLQFLFEYFSETQRNKGNFPGRFSGRQFSNSRSEMNVSTLELGDSALYLCASTGQGSPNEKLFFGSGTQLSVL.

This clone was found a few times. The genes are TRBV11-2 and TRBJ1-2; tentative D call: TRBD1 (6 bases). V lost 5 bases and J 2 bases, leaving 9 bases between the germline ends. This CDR3 region has 13 residues. CDR1 is SGHAT and CDR2 is FQNNGV in the germline V gene. CDR3 DNA: TGTGCCAGCAGCCAGGGGTTCAACTATGGCTACACCTTC. Amino acids: CASSQGFNYGYTF.

This chain connects TRBV12-3 or TRBV12-4 to TRBJ1-2; the D is unclear. The CDR3 is made up of 13 amino acids. Trimming cost V 3 bases and J 0 bases, with 5 bases left between them. CDR3 nucleotides: TGTGCCAGCAGTTTTAGGACTAACTATGGCTACACCTTC. As protein: CASSFRTNYGYTF.